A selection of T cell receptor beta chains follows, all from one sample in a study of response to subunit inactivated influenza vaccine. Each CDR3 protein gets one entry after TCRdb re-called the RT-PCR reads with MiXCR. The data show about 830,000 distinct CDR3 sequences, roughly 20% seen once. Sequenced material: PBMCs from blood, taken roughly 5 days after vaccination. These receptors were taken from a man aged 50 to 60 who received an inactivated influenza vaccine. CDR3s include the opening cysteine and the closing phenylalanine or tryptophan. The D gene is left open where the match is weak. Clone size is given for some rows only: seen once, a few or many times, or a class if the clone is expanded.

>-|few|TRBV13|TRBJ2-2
CASSLWALNTGELFF
TGTGCCAGCAGCTTGTGGGCCTTGAACACCGGGGAGCTGTTTTTT
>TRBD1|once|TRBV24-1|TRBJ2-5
CATSDFWTGGTQYF
TGTGCCACCAGTGATTTCTGGACAGGTGGGACCCAGTACTTC
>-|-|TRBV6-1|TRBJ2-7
CASRVRAAYEQYF
TGTGCCAGCAGGGTAAGGGCAGCCTACGAGCAGTACTTC
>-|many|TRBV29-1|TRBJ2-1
CSVQRGTGNNEQFF
TGCAGCGTCCAACGAGGGACGGGAAACAATGAGCAGTTCTTC
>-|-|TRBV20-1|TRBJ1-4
CSAIAMGDEKLFF
TGCAGTGCTATTGCGATGGGGGATGAAAAACTGTTTTTT
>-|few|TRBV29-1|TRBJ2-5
CSVGVPLGGRISQETQYF
TGCAGCGTTGGCGTCCCCCTCGGGGGGCGCATCTCGCAAGAGACCCAGTACTTC
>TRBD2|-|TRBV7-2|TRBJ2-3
CASTLSGTPTDTQYF
TGTGCCAGCACCCTTAGCGGGACACCCACAGATACGCAGTATTTT
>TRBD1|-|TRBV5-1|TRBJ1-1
CASSLNRGTHLNTEAFF
TGCGCCAGCAGCTTGAACAGGGGCACCCATTTGAACACTGAAGCTTTCTTT
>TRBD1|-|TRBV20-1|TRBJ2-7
CSARVTGVSYEQYF
TGCAGTGCTAGGGTGACAGGGGTCTCCTACGAGCAGTACTTC
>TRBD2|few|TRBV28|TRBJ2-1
CASSLWGGGSYNEQFF
TGTGCCAGCAGTTTATGGGGGGGGGGTTCCTACAATGAGCAGTTCTTC
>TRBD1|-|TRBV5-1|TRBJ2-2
CASSFRDRVNANTGELFF
TGCGCCAGCAGCTTCCGGGACAGGGTTAACGCGAACACCGGGGAGCTGTTTTTT
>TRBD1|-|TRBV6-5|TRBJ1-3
CASSLRDRGLGNTIYF
TGTGCCAGCAGTTTAAGGGACAGGGGCCTAGGAAACACCATATATTTT
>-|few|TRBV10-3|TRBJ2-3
CATRTATDTQYF
TGTGCCACTAGGACCGCCACAGATACGCAGTATTTT
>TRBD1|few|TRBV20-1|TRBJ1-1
CSAVHRGRNTEAFF
TGCAGTGCTGTTCACAGGGGGCGTAACACTGAAGCTTTCTTT
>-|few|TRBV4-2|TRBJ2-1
CASSQDSGRGNEQFF
TGTGCCAGCAGCCAAGATAGTGGCAGGGGCAATGAGCAGTTCTTC
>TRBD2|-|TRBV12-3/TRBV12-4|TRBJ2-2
CASSPSGSSTGELFF
TGTGCCAGCAGTCCTAGCGGGAGCAGCACCGGGGAGCTGTTTTTT
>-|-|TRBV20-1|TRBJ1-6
CSAKWATVTIDNSPLHF
TGCAGTGCCAAGTGGGCCACGGTAACGATTGATAATTCACCCCTCCACTTT
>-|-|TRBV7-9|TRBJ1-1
CASSLGQSSVNTEAFF
TGTGCCAGCAGCTTAGGCCAGTCCTCCGTGAACACTGAAGCTTTCTTT
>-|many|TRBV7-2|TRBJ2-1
CASSHRESYNEQFF
TGTGCCAGCAGCCATCGAGAGAGTTACAATGAGCAGTTCTTC
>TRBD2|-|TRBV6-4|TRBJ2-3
CASSDGREGPDTQYF
TGTGCCAGCAGTGACGGGCGGGAGGGGCCAGATACGCAGTATTTT
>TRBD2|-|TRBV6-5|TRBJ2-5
CASSYTFSSGAQETQYF
TGTGCCAGCAGTTACACCTTCTCTAGCGGGGCCCAAGAGACCCAGTACTTC
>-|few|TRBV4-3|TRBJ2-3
CASSQEASSTQYF
TGCGCCAGCAGCCAAGAGGCTAGCAGTACGCAGTATTTT